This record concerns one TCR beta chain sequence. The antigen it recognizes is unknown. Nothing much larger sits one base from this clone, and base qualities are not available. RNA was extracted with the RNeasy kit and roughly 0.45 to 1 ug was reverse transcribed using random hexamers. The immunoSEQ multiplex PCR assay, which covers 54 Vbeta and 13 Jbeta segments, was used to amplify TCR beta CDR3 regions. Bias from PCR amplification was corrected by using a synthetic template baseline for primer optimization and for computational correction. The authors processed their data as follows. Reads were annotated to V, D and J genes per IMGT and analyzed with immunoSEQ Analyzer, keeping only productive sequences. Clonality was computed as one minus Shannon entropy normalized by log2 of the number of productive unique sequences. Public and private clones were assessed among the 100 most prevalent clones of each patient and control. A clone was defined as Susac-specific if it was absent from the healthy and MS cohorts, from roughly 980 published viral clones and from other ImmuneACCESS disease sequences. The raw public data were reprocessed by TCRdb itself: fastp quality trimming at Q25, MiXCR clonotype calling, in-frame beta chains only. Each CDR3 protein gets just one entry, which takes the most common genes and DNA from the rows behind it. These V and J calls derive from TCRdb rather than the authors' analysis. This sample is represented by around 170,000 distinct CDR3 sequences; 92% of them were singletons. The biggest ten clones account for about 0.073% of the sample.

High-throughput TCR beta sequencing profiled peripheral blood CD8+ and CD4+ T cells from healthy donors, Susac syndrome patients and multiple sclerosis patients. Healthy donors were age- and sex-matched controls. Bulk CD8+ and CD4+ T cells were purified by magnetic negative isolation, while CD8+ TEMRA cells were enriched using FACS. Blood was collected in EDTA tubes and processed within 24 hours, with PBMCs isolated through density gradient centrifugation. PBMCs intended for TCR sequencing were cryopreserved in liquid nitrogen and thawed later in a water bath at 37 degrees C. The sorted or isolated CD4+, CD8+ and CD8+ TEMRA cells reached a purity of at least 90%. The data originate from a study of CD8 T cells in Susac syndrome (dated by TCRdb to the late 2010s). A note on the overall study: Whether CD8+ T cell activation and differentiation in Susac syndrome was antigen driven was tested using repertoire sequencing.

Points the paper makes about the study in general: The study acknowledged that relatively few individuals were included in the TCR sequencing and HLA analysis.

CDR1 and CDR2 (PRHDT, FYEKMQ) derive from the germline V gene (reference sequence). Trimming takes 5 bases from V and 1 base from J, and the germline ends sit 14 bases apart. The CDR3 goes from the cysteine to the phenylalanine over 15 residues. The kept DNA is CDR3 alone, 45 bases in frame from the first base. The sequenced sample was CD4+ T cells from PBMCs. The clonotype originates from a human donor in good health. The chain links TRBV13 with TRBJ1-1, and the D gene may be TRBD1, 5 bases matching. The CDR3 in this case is CASSVLGGRNTEAFF. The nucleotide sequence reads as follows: TGTGCCAGCAGCGTCCTCGGGGGAAGGAACACTGAAGCTTTCTTT. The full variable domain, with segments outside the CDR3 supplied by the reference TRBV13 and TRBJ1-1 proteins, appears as AAGVIQSPRHLIKEKRETATLKCYPIPRHDTVYWYQQGPGQDPQFLISFYEKMQSDKGSIPDRFSAQQFSDYHSELNMSSLELGDSALYFCASSVLGGRNTEAFFGQGTRLTVV.